Listed below are T cell receptor beta chains from one sample, sequenced in a study of T cells in Graves' hyperthyroidism and ophthalmopathy. Each CDR3 protein gets one entry after TCRdb re-called the multiplex PCR reads with MiXCR. The sample lists 130,000 to 150,000 distinct CDR3 sequences, 22% seen once, with 67% in the top ten. The sequenced material came from blood. The receptor source for this set is a woman aged 45-59 years with Graves' hyperthyroidism that later progressed to Graves' ophthalmopathy. The CDR3 runs from the conserved cysteine through the conserved F or W. A D gene is named only where the DNA matches it firmly. A row's size may be missing; if present it is once, few, many or a size class.

once	TRBJ2-6	TRBD2	TRBV6-9	CASSYRRLAGPGGANVLTF	TGTGCCAGCAGTTACCGCCGGCTAGCGGGACCAGGTGGGGCCAACGTCCTGACTTTC
medium-sized	TRBJ1-1	TRBD1	TRBV11-3	CASSLVGTGNPRRENTEAFF	TGTGCCAGCAGCTTAGTGGGGACAGGTAACCCGCGACGAGAGAACACTGAAGCTTTCTTT
many	TRBJ2-4	-	TRBV7-9	CASSLAGVTKNIQYF	TGTGCCAGCAGCTTAGCGGGAGTAACCAAAAACATTCAGTACTTC
few	TRBJ2-2	TRBD2	TRBV5-1	CASSLVSGSRELFF	TGCGCCAGCAGCTTGGTTAGCGGGAGCAGGGAGCTGTTTTTT
many	TRBJ2-2	-	TRBV28	CASRVLTGSIGELFF	TGTGCCAGCAGAGTTCTTACAGGGTCTATCGGGGAGCTGTTTTTT
-	TRBJ2-1	-	TRBV10-3	CAISGSLQRATYNEQFF	TGTGCCATCAGTGGGTCCCTCCAGCGCGCAACCTACAATGAGCAGTTCTTC
-	TRBJ1-1	-	TRBV3-1	CASPHSMNTEAFF	TGTGCCAGCCCCCACTCCATGAACACTGAAGCTTTCTTT
many	TRBJ2-7	-	TRBV7-8	CASSLRGGDFDEQYF	TGTGCCAGCAGCTTACGCGGAGGGGATTTTGACGAGCAGTACTTC
-	TRBJ1-3	TRBD1	TRBV20-1	CSARPRGQTSSGNTIYF	TGCAGTGCTAGGCCTAGGGGACAGACGAGCTCTGGAAACACCATATATTTT
many	TRBJ1-5	-	TRBV19	CASSIQGRDNQPQHF	TGTGCCAGTAGTATTCAGGGAAGGGACAATCAGCCCCAGCATTTT
-	TRBJ2-5	-	TRBV11-2	CASSLSDQPGVETQYF	TGTGCCAGCAGCTTATCCGACCAGCCGGGGGTAGAGACCCAGTACTTC
many	TRBJ2-7	-	TRBV6-1	CASSDRGEGLYEQYF	TGTGCCAGCAGTGATAGGGGGGAGGGCCTCTACGAGCAGTACTTC
many	TRBJ2-2	TRBD2	TRBV12-3/TRBV12-4	CASSTYGGWGVDTGELFF	TGTGCCAGCAGTACCTACGGGGGGTGGGGAGTGGACACCGGGGAGCTGTTTTTT
many	TRBJ2-7	TRBD1	TRBV29-1	CSVWTGYEQYF	TGCAGCGTTTGGACAGGGTACGAGCAGTACTTC
many	TRBJ1-1	TRBD1	TRBV3-1	CASSQDLGGTGVNTEAFF	TGTGCCAGCAGCCAAGATCTCGGGGGGACAGGGGTGAACACTGAAGCTTTCTTT
many	TRBJ2-3	TRBD2	TRBV7-9	CASSKREGREDTQYF	TGTGCCAGCAGTAAGCGGGAGGGCCGTGAAGATACGCAGTATTTT
-	TRBJ2-6	-	TRBV5-1	CASSLGAAGGYSSGANVLTF	TGCGCCAGCAGCTTGGGAGCGGCCGGAGGCTACTCCTCTGGGGCCAACGTCCTGACTTTC
few	TRBJ2-1	-	TRBV7-9	CASSLQGNLGNEQFF	TGTGCCAGCAGCTTACAAGGGAACCTTGGTAATGAGCAGTTCTTC
many	TRBJ2-5	-	TRBV6-5	CASSYDRDPGGETQYF	TGTGCCAGCAGTTACGATCGGGACCCCGGGGGAGAGACCCAGTACTTC
few	TRBJ2-7	TRBD2	TRBV7-6	CASSFSPLLAGGGEQYF	TGTGCCAGCAGCTTCAGCCCTTTACTAGCGGGAGGTGGCGAGCAGTACTTC
few	TRBJ2-3	-	TRBV5-1	CASSLQRPTDTQYF	TGCGCCAGCAGCTTGCAGCGGCCCACAGATACGCAGTATTTT
few	TRBJ2-7	-	TRBV10-3	CAIAAGPSYEQYF	TGTGCCATCGCGGCAGGGCCCTCCTACGAGCAGTACTTC
-	TRBJ1-4	TRBD1	TRBV12-3/TRBV12-4	CASGRQGVRTNEKLFF	TGTGCCAGTGGGAGACAGGGCGTAAGGACTAATGAAAAACTGTTTTTT
few	TRBJ2-3	TRBD1	TRBV18	CASSGTGGPAGDTQYF	TGTGCCAGCTCCGGGACAGGGGGCCCTGCGGGAGATACGCAGTATTTT
many	TRBJ1-6	TRBD1	TRBV19	CATQDRNYNSPLHF	TGTGCCACCCAGGACAGGAACTATAATTCACCCCTCCACTTT
many	TRBJ1-1	-	TRBV5-1	CASSLFSGSNTEAFF	TGCGCCAGCAGCTTATTCTCAGGGTCCAACACTGAAGCTTTCTTT